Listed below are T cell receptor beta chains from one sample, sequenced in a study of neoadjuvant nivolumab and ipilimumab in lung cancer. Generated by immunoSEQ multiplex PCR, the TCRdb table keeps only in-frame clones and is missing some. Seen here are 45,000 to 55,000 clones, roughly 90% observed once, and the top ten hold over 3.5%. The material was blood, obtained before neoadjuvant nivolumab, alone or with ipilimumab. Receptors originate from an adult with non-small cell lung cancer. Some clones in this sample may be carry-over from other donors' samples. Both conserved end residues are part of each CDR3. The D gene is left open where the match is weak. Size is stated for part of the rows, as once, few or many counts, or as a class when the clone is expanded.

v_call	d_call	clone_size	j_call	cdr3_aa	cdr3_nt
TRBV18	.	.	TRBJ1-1	CASSPQSLNTEAFF	TGTGCCAGCTCACCACAGAGTTTGAACACTGAAGCTTTCTTT
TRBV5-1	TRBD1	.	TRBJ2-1	CASSLGTGNEQFF	TGCGCCAGCAGCCTAGGGACAGGCAATGAGCAGTTCTTC
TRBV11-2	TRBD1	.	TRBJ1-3	CASSSGTEKNTIYF	TGTGCCAGCAGCTCGGGGACAGAGAAAAACACCATATATTTT
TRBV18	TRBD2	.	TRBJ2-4	CASSPGTSGRAGDIQYF	TGTGCCAGCTCACCCGGGACTAGCGGGAGGGCCGGGGACATTCAGTACTTC
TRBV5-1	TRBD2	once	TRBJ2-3	CASSLGLAGGSHTDTQYF	TGCGCCAGCAGCTTGGGGCTAGCGGGAGGGTCCCACACAGATACGCAGTATTTT
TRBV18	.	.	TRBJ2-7	CASSPSPVPDEQYF	TGTGCCAGCTCACCAAGTCCGGTCCCCGACGAGCAGTACTTC
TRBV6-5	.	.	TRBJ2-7	CASSYSLVKVHEQYF	TGTGCCAGCAGTTACTCCCTTGTAAAGGTTCACGAGCAGTACTTC
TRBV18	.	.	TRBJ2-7	CASSPQQGTYEQYF	TGTGCCAGCTCACCACAACAGGGAACCTACGAGCAGTACTTC
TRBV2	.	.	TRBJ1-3	CASSERAWFGNTIYF	TGTGCCAGCAGTGAACGCGCGTGGTTTGGAAACACCATATATTTT
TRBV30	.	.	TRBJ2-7	CAWSVGSLVQWRREQYF	TGTGCCTGGAGTGTGGGGTCTCTGGTTCAGTGGAGGAGAGAGCAGTACTTC
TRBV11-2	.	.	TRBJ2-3	CASSLWGADTQYF	TGTGCCAGCAGCTTATGGGGGGCAGATACGCAGTATTTT